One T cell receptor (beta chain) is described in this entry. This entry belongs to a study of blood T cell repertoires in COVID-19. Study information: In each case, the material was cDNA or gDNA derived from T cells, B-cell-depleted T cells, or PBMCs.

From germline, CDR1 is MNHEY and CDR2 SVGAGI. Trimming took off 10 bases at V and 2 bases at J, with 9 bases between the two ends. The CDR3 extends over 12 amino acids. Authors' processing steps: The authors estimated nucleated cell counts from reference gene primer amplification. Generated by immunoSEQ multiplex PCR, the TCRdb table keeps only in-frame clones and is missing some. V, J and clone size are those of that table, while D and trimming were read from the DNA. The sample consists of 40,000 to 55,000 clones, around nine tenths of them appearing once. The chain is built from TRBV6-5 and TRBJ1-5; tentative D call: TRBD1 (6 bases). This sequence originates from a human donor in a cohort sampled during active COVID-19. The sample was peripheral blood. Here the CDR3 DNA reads TGTGCCACCGAGGGGGGCAATCAGCCCCAGCATTTT. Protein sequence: CATEGGNQPQHF.